The 10 T cell receptor beta chains below were found in one sample sequenced in a study of blood T cell repertoires in COVID-19. Data came from immunoSEQ multiplex PCR; TCRdb stores just in-frame clones and leaves some out. The table includes about 430,000 clones, more than 70% detected once. Input material: PBMCs or T cells enriched from blood (not recorded which). These receptor sequences come from a woman aged 18-29 years who had been exposed to COVID-19.

This sequence joins TRBV4-3 and TRBJ2-7; D might be TRBD2 (7 bases). Trimming took off 0 bases at V and 0 bases at J, with 12 bases between the two ends. The CDR3 extends over 16 amino acids. The germline V gene has CDR1 LGHNA and CDR2 YSLEER. DNA for the CDR3: TGCGCCAGCAGCCAAGACTCGGGGGGCAACTCCTACGAGCAGTACTTC. This gives the protein CASSQDSGGNSYEQYF.

The genes are TRBV6-5 and TRBJ2-1; 10 nucleotides align to TRBD2. CDR3 length: 13 amino acids. Looked up from germline, CDR1 is MNHEY and CDR2 is SVGAGI. V shed 10 bases, J shed 7 bases, and the junction held 7 bases outside the gene matches. CDR3 protein: CATSSGSTNEQFF. DNA of the CDR3: TGTGCCACTTCTAGCGGGAGTACGAATGAGCAGTTCTTC.

The rearrangement links TRBV20-1 to TRBJ2-7; possible D gene TRBD2, 5 bases. The CDR3 totals 12 residues. V gave up 3 bases and J gave up 2 bases, with 8 bases separating them. Germline values: CDR1 DFQATT, CDR2 SNEGSKA (reference sequence). CDR3 in amino acids: CSASKTTYEQYF. As DNA, the CDR3 is TGCAGTGCTAGTAAGACTACCTACGAGCAGTACTTC.

As concerns this clone: Additional DNA sequences in this sample encode the identical CDR3. This chain connects TRBV7-2 to TRBJ2-5, with 9 bases that match TRBD1. The junction had 1 base not matched to a gene; V was cut back by 4 bases and J by 4 bases. From germline, CDR1 is SGHTA and CDR2 FQGNSA. This CDR3 region has 13 residues. DNA of the CDR3: TGTGCCAGCAGCTCGGACAGGGGAGAGACCCAGTACTTC. It yields the protein CASSSDRGETQYF.

The chain employs TRBV27 and TRBJ2-7, with TRBD2 as a possible D gene (6 bases). The germline gives CDR1 MNHEY, CDR2 SMNVEV (reference sequence). V gave up 3 bases and J gave up 6 bases, with 6 bases separating them. The CDR3 consists of 11 residues. The CDR3 reads CASSLGGEQYF. The CDR3 DNA sequence: TGTGCCAGCAGTTTGGGAGGCGAGCAGTACTTC.

The chain carries TRBV27 and TRBJ2-7, with TRBD1 as a possible D gene (5 bases). CDR1 and CDR2 (germline): MNHEY, SMNVEV (reference sequence). The CDR3 has 14 amino acids. V lost 6 bases to trimming and J lost 3 bases, with 15 bases between them. The chain's CDR3 is CASSSGWGLYEQYF. The CDR3 DNA sequence: TGTGCCAGCAGCTCGGGTTGGGGCCTCTACGAGCAGTACTTC.

V gene TRBV27 combines with J gene TRBJ2-7; 10 bases agree with TRBD2. Looked up from germline, CDR1 is MNHEY and CDR2 is SMNVEV (reference sequence). The V gene end was trimmed by 5 bases and the J gene end by 3 bases; junction bases not matched to a gene: 1. The CDR3 totals 13 residues. CDR3 residues: CASSLAGDYEQYF. The CDR3 DNA reads as TGTGCCAGCAGTCTAGCGGGGGACTACGAGCAGTACTTC.

The chain uses TRBV9 and TRBJ1-1, with D perhaps TRBD1 (5 bases). This CDR3 has 17 amino acids. The ends were cut back, 0 bases at V and 0 bases at J, with 15 bases in the middle. From germline, CDR1 is SGDLS and CDR2 YYNGEE. The DNA for the CDR3 is TGTGCCAGCAGCGTAGGTGACAGCCCGACAATGAACACTGAAGCTTTCTTT. This codes for CASSVGDSPTMNTEAFF. Together with reference TRBV9 and TRBJ1-1, the CDR3 gives the full variable domain: DSGVTQTPKHLITATGQRVTLRCSPRSGDLSVYWYQQSLDQGLQFLIQYYNGEERAKGNILERFSAQQFPDLHSELNLSSLELGDSALYFCASSVGDSPTMNTEAFFGQGTRLTVV.

The CDR3 sequence: CSASPGSTYNEQFF. The CDR3 DNA reads as TGCAGTGCCAGTCCCGGTTCCACCTACAATGAGCAGTTCTTC. The genes are TRBV20-1 and TRBJ2-1; D uncertain. Germline V gene lookup returns CDR1 DFQATT and CDR2 SNEGSKA (reference sequence). The CDR3 runs 14 residues. The V and J ends lost 6 bases and 2 bases respectively, with 14 bases between them.

The genes are TRBV6-2 or TRBV6-3 and TRBJ2-1; D unresolved. Trimming shortened V by 2 bases and J by 7 bases, and 12 bases separated the two germline ends. CDR3 length equals 14 residues. Germline V CDR1 and CDR2: MNHEY, SVGEGT. The CDR3 region is CASSYSFPGNEQFF. CDR3 bases: TGTGCCAGCAGTTACAGTTTCCCAGGTAATGAGCAGTTCTTC.